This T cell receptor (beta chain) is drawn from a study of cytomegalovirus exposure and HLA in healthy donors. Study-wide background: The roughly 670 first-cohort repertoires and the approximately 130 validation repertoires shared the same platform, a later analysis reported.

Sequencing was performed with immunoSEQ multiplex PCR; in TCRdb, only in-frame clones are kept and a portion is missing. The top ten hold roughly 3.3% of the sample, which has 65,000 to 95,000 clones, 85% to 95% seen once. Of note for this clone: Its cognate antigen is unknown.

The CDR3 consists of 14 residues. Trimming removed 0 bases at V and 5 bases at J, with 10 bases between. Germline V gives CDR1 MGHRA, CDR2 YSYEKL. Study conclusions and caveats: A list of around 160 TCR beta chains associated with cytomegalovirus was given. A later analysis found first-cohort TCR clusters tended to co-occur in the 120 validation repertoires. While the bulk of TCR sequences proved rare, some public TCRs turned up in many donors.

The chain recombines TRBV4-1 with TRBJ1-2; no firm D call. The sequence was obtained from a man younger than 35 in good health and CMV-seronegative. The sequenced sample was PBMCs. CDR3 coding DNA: TGCGCCAGCAGCCAAGATCCAGAGAGGTATGGCTACACCTTC. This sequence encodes CASSQDPERYGYTF.